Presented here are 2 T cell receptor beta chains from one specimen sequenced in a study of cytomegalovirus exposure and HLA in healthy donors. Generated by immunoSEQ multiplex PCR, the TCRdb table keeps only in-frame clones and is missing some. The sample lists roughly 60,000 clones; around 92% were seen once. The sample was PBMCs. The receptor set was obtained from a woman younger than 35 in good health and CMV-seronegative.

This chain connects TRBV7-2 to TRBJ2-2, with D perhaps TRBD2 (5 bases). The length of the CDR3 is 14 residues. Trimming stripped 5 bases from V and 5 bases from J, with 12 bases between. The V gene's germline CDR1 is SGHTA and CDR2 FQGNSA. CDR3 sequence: CASSPTRGTGELFF. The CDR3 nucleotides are TGTGCCAGCAGCCCCACTCGGGGTACCGGGGAGCTGTTTTTT. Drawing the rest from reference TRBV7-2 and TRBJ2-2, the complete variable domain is GAGVSQSPSNKVTEKGKDVELRCDPISGHTALYWYRQSLGQGLEFLIYFQGNSAPDKSGLPSDRFSAERTGGSVSTLTIQRTQQEDSAVYLCASSPTRGTGELFFGEGSRLTVL.

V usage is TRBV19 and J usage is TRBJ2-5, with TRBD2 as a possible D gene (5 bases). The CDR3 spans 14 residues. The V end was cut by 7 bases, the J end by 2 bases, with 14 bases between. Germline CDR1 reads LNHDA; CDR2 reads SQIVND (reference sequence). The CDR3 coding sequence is TGTGCCAGTAAGCGGACGGGGATTCAAGAGACCCAGTACTTC. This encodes CASKRTGIQETQYF.